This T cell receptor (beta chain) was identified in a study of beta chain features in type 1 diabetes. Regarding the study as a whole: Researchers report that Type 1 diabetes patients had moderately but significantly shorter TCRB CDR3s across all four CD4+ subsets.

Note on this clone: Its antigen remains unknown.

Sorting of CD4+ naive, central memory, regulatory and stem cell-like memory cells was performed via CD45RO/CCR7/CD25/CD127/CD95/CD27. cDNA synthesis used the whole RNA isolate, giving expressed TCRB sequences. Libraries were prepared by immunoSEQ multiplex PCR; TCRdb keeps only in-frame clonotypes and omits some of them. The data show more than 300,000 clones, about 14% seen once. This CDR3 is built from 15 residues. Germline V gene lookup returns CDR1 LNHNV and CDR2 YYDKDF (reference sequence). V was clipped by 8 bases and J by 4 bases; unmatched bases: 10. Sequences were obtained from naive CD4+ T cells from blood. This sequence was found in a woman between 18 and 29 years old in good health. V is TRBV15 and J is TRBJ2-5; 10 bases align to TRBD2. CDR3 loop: CATSGSGRATETQYF. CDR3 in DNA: TGTGCCACCTCCGGGAGCGGGAGGGCCACAGAGACCCAGTACTTC.